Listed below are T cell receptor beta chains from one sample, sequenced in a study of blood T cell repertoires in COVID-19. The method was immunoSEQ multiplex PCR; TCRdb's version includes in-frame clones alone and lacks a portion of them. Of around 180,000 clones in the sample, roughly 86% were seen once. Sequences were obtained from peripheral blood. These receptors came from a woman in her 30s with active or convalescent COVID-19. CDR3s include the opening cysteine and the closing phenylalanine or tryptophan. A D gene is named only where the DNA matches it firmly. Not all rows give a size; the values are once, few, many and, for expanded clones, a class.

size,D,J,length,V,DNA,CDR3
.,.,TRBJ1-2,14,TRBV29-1,TGCAGCGTTGAAGACTGGGCGCATAACTATGGCTACACCTTC,CSVEDWAHNYGYTF
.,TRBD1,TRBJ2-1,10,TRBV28,TGTGCCAGGGGTTTGGACAGGGTGATCTTC,CARGLDRVIF
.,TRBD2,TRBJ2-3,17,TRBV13,TGTGCCAGCAGCTTAGGCCCTCGGATAGCGGGAACAGATACGCAGTATTTT,CASSLGPRIAGTDTQYF
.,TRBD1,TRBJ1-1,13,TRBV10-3,TGTGCCTCACGGGACAGGGAAGGCACTGAAGCTTTCTTT,CASRDREGTEAFF
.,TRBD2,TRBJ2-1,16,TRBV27,TGTGCCAGCAGTTTAGTGCTTAGCGGGATGGGGAATGAGCAGTTCTTC,CASSLVLSGMGNEQFF
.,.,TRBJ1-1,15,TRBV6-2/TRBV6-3,TGTGCCAGCAGTTCCCCAGGACGGGGGAACACTGAAGCTTTCTTT,CASSSPGRGNTEAFF
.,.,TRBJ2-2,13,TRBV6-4,TGTGCCAGCAGACCCGACATTACCGGGGAGCTGTTTTTT,CASRPDITGELFF
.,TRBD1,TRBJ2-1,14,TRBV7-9,TGTGCCAGCAGCCCGAGACAGGGAGACAATGAGCAGTTCTTC,CASSPRQGDNEQFF
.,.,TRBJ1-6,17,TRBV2,TGTGCCAGCTCTTTCAATGTGGGGGGCTCCTATAATTCACCCCTCCACTTT,CASSFNVGGSYNSPLHF
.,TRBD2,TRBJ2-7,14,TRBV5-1,TGCGCCAGCAGCGTCCGGGAGGGACCCTACGAGCAGTACTTC,CASSVREGPYEQYF
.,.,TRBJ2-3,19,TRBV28,TGTGCCAGCAGTTTATCAGCTTGGGGGCAGCCAACCCTAAGGCGTACGCAGTATTTT,CASSLSAWGQPTLRRTQYF
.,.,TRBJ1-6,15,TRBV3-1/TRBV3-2,TGTGCCAGTCATCGGCAGGGTGCCGATAATTCACCCCTCCACTTT,CASHRQGADNSPLHF
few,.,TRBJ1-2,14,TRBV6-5,TGTGCCAGCAGTACAGCCAACAGGATCTATGGCTACACCTTC,CASSTANRIYGYTF
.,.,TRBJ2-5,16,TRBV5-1,TGCGCCAGCAGCCAACTGCCCTACAGAAACCAAGAGACCCAGTACTTC,CASSQLPYRNQETQYF
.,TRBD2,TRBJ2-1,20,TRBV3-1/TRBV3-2,TGTGCCAGCAGCCAAAGAAGGACTAGCGGGGGGATTGGGTTGGGCAATGAGCAGTTCTTC,CASSQRRTSGGIGLGNEQFF
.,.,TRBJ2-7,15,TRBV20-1,TGCAGTGCTAGTAGCGGAGCGTCAAGCTCCTACGAGCAGTACTTC,CSASSGASSSYEQYF
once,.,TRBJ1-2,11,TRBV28,TGTGCCAGCAGTACAGGGTATGGCTACACCTTC,CASSTGYGYTF
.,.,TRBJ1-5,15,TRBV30,TGTGCCTGGAGTAGCGGGAGGGGCGCCCCTCAGCCCCAGCATTTT,CAWSSGRGAPQPQHF
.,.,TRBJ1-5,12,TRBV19,TGTGCCAGTAAAACAGGAAATCAGCCCCAGCATTTT,CASKTGNQPQHF
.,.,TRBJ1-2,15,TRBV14,TGTGCCAGCAGCCAAGAGTATTATACTAACTATGGCTACACCTTC,CASSQEYYTNYGYTF
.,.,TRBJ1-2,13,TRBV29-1,TGCAGCGTAGTACAGGTAGCTAACTATGGCTACACCTTC,CSVVQVANYGYTF
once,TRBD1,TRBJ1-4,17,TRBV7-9,TGTGCCAGCAGCCATGGACAGGGAAGCGCGACTAATGAAAAACTGTTTTTT,CASSHGQGSATNEKLFF
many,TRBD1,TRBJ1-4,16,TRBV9,TGTGCCAGCAGCGTTACCGGGGCAGGGGGAGGTGAAAAACTGTTTTTT,CASSVTGAGGGEKLFF
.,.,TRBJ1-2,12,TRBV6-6,TGTGCCGCTAAGGGGGGGAACTATGGCTACACCTTC,CAAKGGNYGYTF
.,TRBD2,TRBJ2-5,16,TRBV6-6,TGTGCCAACAGCCCCGCGAGGGCTAGCGGGCAAGAGACCCAGTACTTC,CANSPARASGQETQYF
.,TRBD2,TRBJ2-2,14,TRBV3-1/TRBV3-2,TGTGCCAGCAGTCGGGGGGTTAACACCGGGGAGCTGTTTTTT,CASSRGVNTGELFF
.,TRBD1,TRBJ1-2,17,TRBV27,TGTGCCAGCAGTTTGGACCCGACAGGGAGGATTAACTATGGCTACACCTTC,CASSLDPTGRINYGYTF
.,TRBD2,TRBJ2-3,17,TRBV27,TGTGCCAGCAGTTGGGGACTAGCGGGGTCTAGCACAGATACGCAGTATTTT,CASSWGLAGSSTDTQYF
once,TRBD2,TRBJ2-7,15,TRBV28,TGTGCCAGCAGTTCGCCGGGACGGGGGGACTCCGAGCAGTACTTC,CASSSPGRGDSEQYF
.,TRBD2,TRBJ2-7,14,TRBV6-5,TGTGCCAGCTGGGGGGGGAGGGTAGTCCGGGAGCAGTACTTC,CASWGGRVVREQYF
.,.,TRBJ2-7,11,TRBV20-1,TGCAGTGCTAGTTTGTCCAACGAGCAGTACTTC,CSASLSNEQYF
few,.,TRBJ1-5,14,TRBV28,TGTGCCAGCAGCCCGGGGGGGAACAATCAGCCCCAGCATTTT,CASSPGGNNQPQHF